This T cell receptor (beta chain) was retrieved from a study of blood T cell repertoires in COVID-19. Clones were sequenced by immunoSEQ multiplex PCR, and TCRdb holds only the in-frame ones, with some missing. Here the sample spans hundreds of thousands of clones, around 88% being singletons. From germline, CDR1 is KGHSH and CDR2 LQKENI. CDR3 length equals 15 residues. The ends were cut back, 3 bases at V and 0 bases at J, with 11 bases in the middle. All enrollees were about 18 to 100 years old and from 25 or so US areas. Two consecutive negative NP/OP PCR tests, clearance, or resolved symptoms defined Cohort 3 recovery.

Sequenced material: PBMCs or T cells enriched from blood (not recorded which). The sequence was obtained from a woman aged 40 to 50 who had recovered from COVID-19. This sequence joins TRBV18 and TRBJ1-1; a weak D match, TRBD1 (5 bases). For the CDR3, the DNA is TGTGCCAGCTCACCGGTAAAGGGGTTGAACACTGAAGCTTTCTTT. Its translation: CASSPVKGLNTEAFF.